Shown below are 32 T cell receptor beta chains from a single sample sequenced in a study of Ad26.COV2.S vaccination and SARS-CoV-2 variants. Method: immunoSEQ multiplex PCR; TCRdb's copy keeps in-frame clones and lacks some. The sample gives hundreds of thousands of clones, about nine tenths of which show up once; more than 9% is in the top ten. The treatment is: 15 to 20 received Ad26.COV2.S at low or high dose, single or two shots; several received placebo; per-sample allocation not given. It was on day 63 after the first vaccine or placebo injection that samples were taken. The specimen comprised peripheral blood, sampled in a trial of Ad26.COV2.S vaccine versus placebo. Every receptor here comes from a person aged 18-60 years who received the Ad26.COV2.S COVID-19 vaccine or a placebo.

This chain joins TRBV4-1 and TRBJ2-1; a possible D gene is TRBD2 (6 bases). CDR3 length: 16 amino acids. Germline CDR1 is MGHRA and CDR2 is YSYEKL. Trimming shortened V by 3 bases and J by 6 bases, and 18 bases separated the two germline ends. The CDR3 nucleotides read TGCGCCAGCAGCCAGGCTAGCGCCCTGGGCTTCAATGAGCAGTTCTTC. Its protein is CASSQASALGFNEQFF.

The rearrangement joins TRBV6-5 to TRBJ2-7, with 8 bases aligning to TRBD2. The CDR3 totals 15 residues. V gave up 4 bases and J gave up 0 bases; unmatched junction bases: 5. CDR1 is MNHEY and CDR2 is SVGAGI in the germline V gene. The CDR3 region is CASSSSLAVSYEQYF. CDR3 nucleotide sequence: TGTGCCAGCAGTTCCTCACTAGCGGTCTCCTACGAGCAGTACTTC.

The chain recombines TRBV2 with TRBJ2-5, with 9 bases fitting TRBD2. Germline V CDR1 and CDR2: SNHLY, FYNNEI. Trimming removed 2 bases from V and 5 bases from J; junction bases left unmatched: 6. The CDR3 runs 15 residues. CDR3 loop: CASSESVAGDETQYF. In DNA form, the CDR3 reads TGTGCCAGCAGTGAATCGGTAGCGGGAGATGAGACCCAGTACTTC.

The rearrangement links TRBV14 to TRBJ2-7, with 7 bases identical to TRBD1. V was clipped by 5 bases and J by 3 bases; unmatched bases: 7. This CDR3 contains 14 residues. CDR1 is SGHDN and CDR2 is FVKESK in the germline V gene. The CDR3: CASSATQGFYEQYF. The CDR3 DNA follows: TGTGCCAGCAGCGCAACACAGGGGTTCTACGAGCAGTACTTC.

V and J are TRBV3-1 (or the pseudogene TRBV3-2) and TRBJ2-1, with D tentatively TRBD1 (5 bases). The CDR3 is 16 residues long. Germline V gene lookup returns CDR1 LGHDT and CDR2 YNNKEL (reference sequence). V was pared by 1 base and J by 5 bases, with 15 bases between. DNA of the CDR3: TGTGCCAGCAGCCAAGCCCCCCAGGGTGCGGACAATGAGCAGTTCTTC. Translation gives CASSQAPQGADNEQFF.

V is TRBV3-1 (or the pseudogene TRBV3-2) and J is TRBJ2-1, with D possibly matching TRBD2 (6 bases). Germline V gives CDR1 LGHDT, CDR2 YNNKEL (reference sequence). Trimming removed 1 base from V and 4 bases from J, with 11 bases in between. The CDR3 spans 15 residues. The CDR3 here is CASSQGTSPYNEQFF. CDR3 nucleotides: TGTGCCAGCAGCCAAGGCACTAGCCCGTACAATGAGCAGTTCTTC.

This rearrangement joins TRBV4-1 to TRBJ1-1; a weak D match, TRBD1 (6 bases). Trimming removed 1 base from V and 8 bases from J, with 17 bases in between. The V gene's germline CDR1 is MGHRA and CDR2 YSYEKL. The CDR3 spans 15 residues. This CDR3 is CASSQVWGQGAEAFF. CDR3 nucleotides: TGCGCCAGCAGCCAAGTATGGGGGCAGGGAGCCGAAGCTTTCTTT.

The chain couples TRBV9 to TRBJ2-3; D is possibly TRBD1 or TRBD2 (5 bases each). V lost 0 bases and J 0 bases, leaving 14 bases between the germline ends. The CDR3 spans 17 residues. From germline, CDR1 is SGDLS and CDR2 YYNGEE. The CDR3 is CASSVEGRTFSTDTQYF. CDR3 coding DNA: TGTGCCAGCAGCGTAGAGGGACGGACCTTCAGCACAGATACGCAGTATTTT.

The CDR3 coding sequence is TGTGCCAGCAGCCAAGGGTTGAGGGGTGCCGGGACTAGGGGAGATGAGCAGTTCTTC. Translating it yields CASSQGLRGAGTRGDEQFF. The rearrangement links TRBV4-2 to TRBJ2-1, with 8 bases lining up with TRBD2. This CDR3 comprises 19 residues. V gave up 1 base and J gave up 8 bases; unmatched junction bases: 19. From germline, CDR1 is LGHNA and CDR2 YNFKEQ.

The chain has TRBV5-6 and TRBJ1-4, with D perhaps TRBD1 (5 bases). The CDR3 extends over 14 amino acids. Germline CDR1 and CDR2: SGHDT and YYEEEE. Trimming cost V 4 bases and J 4 bases, with 11 bases left between them. The CDR3 bases are TGTGCCAGCAGCAGGGGAACAAGTAATGAAAAACTGTTTTTT. It encodes CASSRGTSNEKLFF.

The rearrangement joins TRBV4-3 to TRBJ2-7; no clear D gene. V dropped 0 bases and J dropped 2 bases, with 14 bases sitting between them. The CDR3 extends over 16 amino acids. Germline lookup yields CDR1 LGHNA and CDR2 YSLEER. The CDR3 reads CASSQDGVGGAYEQYF. For the CDR3, the DNA is TGCGCCAGCAGCCAAGATGGGGTAGGCGGAGCCTACGAGCAGTACTTC.

The chain links TRBV29-1 to TRBJ2-1; a possible D gene is TRBD1 (6 bases). The germline CDR1 and CDR2 sequences are SQVTM and ANQGSEA. The CDR3 extends over 13 amino acids. Trimming took 1 base from V and 7 from J, leaving 11 bases between them. The CDR3: CSVEALRGNEQFF. As DNA, the CDR3 is TGCAGCGTTGAAGCGCTCAGGGGAAATGAGCAGTTCTTC.

In its sample, this clone was seen once. The same CDR3 can be traced to other DNA sequences in this sample. In nucleotides, the CDR3 is TGCGCCAGCAGCCAAGGACAGGGGGGCACCGGGGAGCTGTTTTTT. Encoded protein: CASSQGQGGTGELFF. The gene calls are TRBV4-3 and TRBJ2-2; 9 bases map to TRBD1. Trimming removed 1 base from V and 4 bases from J; junction bases left unmatched: 1. The germline V gene encodes CDR1 LGHNA and CDR2 YSLEER. This CDR3 has 15 amino acids.

This rearrangement joins TRBV28 to TRBJ2-7; 8 nucleotides line up with TRBD2. The CDR3 has 13 residues. The germline gives CDR1 MDHEN, CDR2 SYDVKM. V lost 5 bases and J lost 9; bases outside the gene matches: 9. The CDR3, as DNA: TGTGCCAGCAGTGGAGCGGGAGTGATCGGGCAGTACTTC. Protein: CASSGAGVIGQYF.

The chain carries TRBV2 and TRBJ1-1; D is perhaps TRBD1 (5 bases). CDR3 length equals 14 residues. CDR1 is SNHLY and CDR2 is FYNNEI in the germline V gene. The V end was cut by 0 bases, the J end by 6 bases, with 11 bases between. CDR3 DNA: TGTGCCAGCAGTGAAGCGCATACAGGACCTGAAGCTTTCTTT. Translation gives CASSEAHTGPEAFF.

The chain uses TRBV7-2 and TRBJ2-7; the match to TRBD1 covers 8 bases. Germline trimming cut 5 bases from V and 2 bases from J; bases unmatched to any gene: 14. CDR3 length equals 17 residues. Germline-derived CDR1 and CDR2 are SGHTA and FQGNSA. CDR3 DNA sequence: TGTGCCAGCAGCGCAACCGCTTTCAGGGGGCGAGCCTACGAGCAGTACTTC. It encodes CASSATAFRGRAYEQYF.

The chain is built from TRBV30 and TRBJ1-6; 7 bases are a match to TRBD1. V trimming: 2 bases; J trimming: 6 bases; junction bases outside the gene matches: 7. The CDR3 has 15 residues. Germline V gene data show CDR1 as GTSNPN and CDR2 as SVGIG (reference sequence). In DNA form, the CDR3 reads TGTGCCTGGAGTACAGGGGTTGGGCGTAATTCACCCCTCCACTTT. Translated: CAWSTGVGRNSPLHF.

This chain connects TRBV28 to TRBJ2-7, with D possibly being TRBD1 or TRBD2 (5 bases each). Between the trimmed V and J ends, which lost 8 bases and 3 bases, there was a span of 11 bases. The CDR3 has 12 residues. Germline V CDR1 and CDR2: MDHEN, SYDVKM. The DNA of the CDR3 is TGTGCCAGCGCTCGGGGCAGCTACGAGCAGTACTTC. This gives the protein CASARGSYEQYF. Drawing the rest from reference TRBV28 and TRBJ2-7, the complete variable domain is DVKVTQSSRYLVKRTGEKVFLECVQDMDHENMFWYRQDPGLGLRLIYFSYDVKMKEKGDIPEGYSVSREKKERFSLILESASTNQTSMYLCASARGSYEQYFGPGTRLTVT.

This sequence joins TRBV5-6 and TRBJ1-3; D ambiguous. CDR1 and CDR2 (germline): SGHDT, YYEEEE. V was clipped by 0 bases and J by 2 bases, with 15 bases between them. This CDR3 region has 17 residues. The CDR3: CASSLGFPGFAGNTIYF. In DNA, the CDR3 is TGTGCCAGCAGCTTGGGGTTTCCGGGGTTTGCTGGAAACACCATATATTTT.

The chain recombines TRBV4-3 with TRBJ2-4; the match to TRBD2 covers 9 bases. The trim removed 1 base at V and 8 bases at J, leaving 18 bases unmatched. Germline CDR1 is LGHNA and CDR2 is YSLEER. The CDR3 has 19 residues. The CDR3 spells CASSQVKLAGDDYLDIQYF. Written as DNA, the CDR3 is TGCGCCAGCAGCCAAGTAAAATTAGCGGGAGATGATTACCTAGACATTCAGTACTTC.

The chain has TRBV29-1 and TRBJ2-7; 8 bases fit TRBD2. V shed 4 bases and J 6 bases; nucleotides not matched to a gene: 11. The CDR3 is 14 residues long. Germline CDR1 SQVTM, CDR2 ANQGSEA. The DNA of the CDR3 is TGCAGCGTTGCGGGGGCTAGCGGGTTTGGCGAGCAGTACTTC. Encoded protein: CSVAGASGFGEQYF.

This clone was detected a few times. The chain carries TRBV19 and TRBJ2-1, with 10 nucleotides matching TRBD2. The CDR3 contains 17 residues. J lost 3 bases, V lost 5 bases, and 10 bases had no gene match. Germline assignment: CDR1 LNHDA and CDR2 SQIVND (reference sequence). The CDR3 reads CASSGRTSGGFYNEQFF. The DNA of the CDR3 is TGTGCCAGTAGTGGCCGGACTAGCGGAGGTTTCTACAATGAGCAGTTCTTC.

The chain recombines TRBV9 with TRBJ2-5; D tentatively reads TRBD1 or TRBD2 (5 bases each). This CDR3 has 15 amino acids. CDR1 is SGDLS and CDR2 is YYNGEE in the germline V gene. V gave up 0 bases and J gave up 5 bases, with 14 bases separating them. Here the CDR3 DNA reads TGTGCCAGCAGCGTAGTCGTCGGAGAGGGGGAGACCCAGTACTTC. Its protein product is CASSVVVGEGETQYF.

V usage is TRBV5-1 and J usage is TRBJ1-3; D uncertain. CDR1 and CDR2 (germline): SGHRS, YFSETQ. Trimming stripped 0 bases from V and 0 bases from J, with 7 bases between. The CDR3 is 15 residues long. The CDR3 reads CASSLGGASGNTIYF. Here the CDR3 DNA reads TGCGCCAGCAGCTTGGGAGGAGCCTCTGGAAACACCATATATTTT.

This chain joins TRBV28 and TRBJ2-4, with 11 bases identical to TRBD2. J lost 3 bases, V lost 6 bases, and 16 bases had no gene match. The CDR3 spans 19 residues. Looked up from germline, CDR1 is MDHEN and CDR2 is SYDVKM. In DNA form, the CDR3 reads TGTGCCAGCAGCTTCTACTTAGCGGGAGGGCCCGATAACAAAAACATTCAGTACTTC. Protein: CASSFYLAGGPDNKNIQYF.

The chain recombines TRBV29-1 with TRBJ2-3, with D hard to call. Germline loops: CDR1 SQVTM, CDR2 ANQGSEA. The CDR3 covers 12 residues. V gave up 5 bases and J gave up 2 bases, with 8 bases separating them. The CDR3 protein is CSVSPNTDTQYF. The CDR3 DNA follows: TGCAGCGTTAGTCCTAACACAGATACGCAGTATTTT.

This clone was seen only once. The CDR3 sequence is CASSLGVGYEQYF. The CDR3 nucleotides are TGTGCCAGCAGCTTAGGGGTCGGGTACGAGCAGTACTTC. The chain joins TRBV7-9 to TRBJ2-7, with no clear D. The CDR3 has 13 amino acids. Germline V gene sequence: CDR1 SEHNR, CDR2 FQNEAQ (reference sequence). Trimming pared 1 base from V and 4 bases from J, leaving 8 bases between.

This clone was seen only a few times. The rearrangement joins TRBV19 to TRBJ1-5, with a possible D match to TRBD1 (5 bases). The V end lost 5 bases, the J end lost 5 bases, and 13 bases lay between the germline ends. The CDR3 consists of 14 residues. The V gene's germline CDR1 is LNHDA and CDR2 SQIVND (reference sequence). The DNA of the CDR3 is TGTGCCAGTAGTGAAGGGGCTAGGGATCAGCCCCAGCATTTT. Encoded protein: CASSEGARDQPQHF.

The chain combines TRBV2 with TRBJ2-7; the D is unclear. Trimming left V 5 bases short and J 3 bases short, with 17 bases between. This CDR3 has 15 amino acids. Looked up from germline, CDR1 is SNHLY and CDR2 is FYNNEI. The CDR3 is CASSIITVLGYEQYF. CDR3 DNA sequence: TGTGCCAGCAGTATTATAACGGTCCTAGGCTACGAGCAGTACTTC.

Notes on this clone: Other nucleotide sequences from this sample produce the same CDR3. The chain uses TRBV10-1 and TRBJ2-3; D gene uncertain. The CDR3 runs 13 residues. From germline, CDR1 is WNHNN and CDR2 SYGVQD (reference sequence). V was pared by 0 bases and J by 4 bases, with 5 bases between. In nucleotides, the CDR3 is TGCGCCAGCAGTGAGTCGGGCGCAGATACGCAGTATTTT. As protein: CASSESGADTQYF.

This rearrangement joins TRBV19 to TRBJ1-5; D is unclear. The CDR3 covers 13 residues. Germline V gene data show CDR1 as LNHDA and CDR2 as SQIVND (reference sequence). Trimming stripped 7 bases from V and 6 bases from J, with 13 bases between. Written as DNA, the CDR3 is TGTGCCAGTATGTCCGGGGAAGCTCAGCCCCAGCATTTT. Its translation is CASMSGEAQPQHF.

CDR3 DNA sequence: TGTGCCAGCAGTTTATCCGGCAGGCAAGAGACCCAGTACTTC. Translating it yields CASSLSGRQETQYF. This chain connects TRBV27 to TRBJ2-5; the D is unclear. This CDR3 region has 14 residues. V lost 0 bases and J 2 bases, leaving 7 bases between the germline ends. Per germline, CDR1 MNHEY and CDR2 SMNVEV (reference sequence).